Here is one TCR beta chain with its context. The target of this receptor is not known. One base away there is no much larger clone; base qualities are not given. The entry originates in a study of preoperative IRX-2 immunotherapy in early breast cancer (dated by TCRdb to 2018 to 2020). Library preparation was by the immunoSEQ multiplex PCR assay. Held by TCRdb, this immuneACCESS table contains in-frame sequences only and omits some clones. Under half of the omission traces to an unresolved V gene where checked; the cause of the rest is unknown. The sample table records 75,000 to 100,000 clones; about nine tenths of these occur just once. The leading ten clones occupy about 2.1% of the sample. The sample's treatment or condition label, in plain terms: preoperative locoregional IRX-2 cytokine immunotherapy. The samples were obtained from a phase Ib study that tested preoperative, locoregional IRX-2 cytokine immunotherapy meant to prime immune responses. Donors were patients with early-stage breast cancer who received IRX-2 before surgery.

The sequence came from a human donor with breast cancer. The sample was tumor tissue, taken after IRX-2 immunotherapy.

The DNA sequence is TGCGCCAGCAGCCAAGTAGGTAGCGGCCCCATCGGGGAGCTGTTTTTT. This is translated as CASSQVGSGPIGELFF. The sequence is built from TRBV23-1 and TRBJ2-2; a tentative D call is TRBD2 (6 bases match). TRBV23-1 is classed as an ORF, of uncertain function. From its cysteine to its phenylalanine, the CDR3 spans 16 amino acids. The DNA shown is the 48-base CDR3, in frame from base 1. The junction shows trimming of 6 bases on V and 7 bases on J, plus 21 bases between the germline ends.